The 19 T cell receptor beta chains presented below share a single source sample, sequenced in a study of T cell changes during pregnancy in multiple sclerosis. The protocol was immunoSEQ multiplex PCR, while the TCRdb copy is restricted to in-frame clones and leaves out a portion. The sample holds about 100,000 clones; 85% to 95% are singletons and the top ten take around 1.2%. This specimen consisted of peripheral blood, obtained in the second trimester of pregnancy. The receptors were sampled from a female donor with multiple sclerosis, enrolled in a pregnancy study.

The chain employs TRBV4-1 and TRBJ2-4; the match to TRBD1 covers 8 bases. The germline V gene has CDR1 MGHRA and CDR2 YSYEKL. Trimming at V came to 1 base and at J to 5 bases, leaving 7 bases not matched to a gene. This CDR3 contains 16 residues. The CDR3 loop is CASSQVLRQGQNIQYF. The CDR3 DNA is TGCGCCAGCAGCCAAGTTCTCAGACAGGGGCAAAACATTCAGTACTTC.

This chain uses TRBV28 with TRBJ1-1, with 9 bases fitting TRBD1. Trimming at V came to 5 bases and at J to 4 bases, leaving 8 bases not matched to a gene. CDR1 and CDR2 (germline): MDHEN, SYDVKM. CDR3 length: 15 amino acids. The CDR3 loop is CASSPWTGASTEAFF. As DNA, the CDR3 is TGTGCCAGCAGTCCATGGACAGGGGCAAGCACTGAAGCTTTCTTT.

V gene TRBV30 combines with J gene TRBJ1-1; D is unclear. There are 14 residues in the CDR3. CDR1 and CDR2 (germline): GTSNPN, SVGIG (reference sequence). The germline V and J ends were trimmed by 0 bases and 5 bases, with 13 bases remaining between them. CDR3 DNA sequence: TGTGCCTGGAGTGTACGCCGCGGGGAGACTGAAGCTTTCTTT. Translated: CAWSVRRGETEAFF.

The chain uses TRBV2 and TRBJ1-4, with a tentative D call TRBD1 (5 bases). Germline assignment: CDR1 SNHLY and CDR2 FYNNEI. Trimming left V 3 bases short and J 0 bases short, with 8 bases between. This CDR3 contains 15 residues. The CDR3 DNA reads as TGTGCCAGCAGTGACAGGGCTGCAACTAATGAAAAACTGTTTTTT. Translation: CASSDRAATNEKLFF.

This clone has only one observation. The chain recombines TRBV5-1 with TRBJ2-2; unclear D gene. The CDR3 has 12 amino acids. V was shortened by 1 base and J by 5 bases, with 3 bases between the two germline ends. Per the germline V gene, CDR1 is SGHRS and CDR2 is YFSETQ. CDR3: CASSLSTGELFF. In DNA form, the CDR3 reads TGCGCCAGCAGCTTGTCAACCGGGGAGCTGTTTTTT.

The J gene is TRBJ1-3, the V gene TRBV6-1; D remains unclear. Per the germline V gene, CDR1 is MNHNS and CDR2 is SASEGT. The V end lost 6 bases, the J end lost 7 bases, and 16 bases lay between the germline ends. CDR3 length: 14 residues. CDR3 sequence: CASRAGSSFNTIYF. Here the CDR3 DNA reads TGTGCCAGCAGAGCCGGGAGTTCCTTTAACACCATATATTTT.

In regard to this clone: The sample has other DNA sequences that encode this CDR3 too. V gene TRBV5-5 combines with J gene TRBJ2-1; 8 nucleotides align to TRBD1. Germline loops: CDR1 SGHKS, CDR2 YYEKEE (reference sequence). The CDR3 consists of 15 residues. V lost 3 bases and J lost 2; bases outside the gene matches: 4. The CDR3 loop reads CASSSGTGTYNEQFF. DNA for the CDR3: TGTGCCAGCAGCTCGGGGACAGGTACCTACAATGAGCAGTTCTTC.

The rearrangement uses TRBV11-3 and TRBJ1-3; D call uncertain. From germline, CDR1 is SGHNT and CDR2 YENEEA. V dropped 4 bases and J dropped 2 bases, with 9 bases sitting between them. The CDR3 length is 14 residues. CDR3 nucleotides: TGTGCCAGCAGCTCCGGGGATCCTGGAAACACCATATATTTT. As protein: CASSSGDPGNTIYF.

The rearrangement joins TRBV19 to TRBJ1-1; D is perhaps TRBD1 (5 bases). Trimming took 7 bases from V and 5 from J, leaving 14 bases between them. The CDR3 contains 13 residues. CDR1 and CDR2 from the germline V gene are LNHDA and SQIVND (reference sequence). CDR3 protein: CASTLMGGTEAFF. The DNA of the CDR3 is TGTGCCAGTACTCTAATGGGGGGAACTGAAGCTTTCTTT.

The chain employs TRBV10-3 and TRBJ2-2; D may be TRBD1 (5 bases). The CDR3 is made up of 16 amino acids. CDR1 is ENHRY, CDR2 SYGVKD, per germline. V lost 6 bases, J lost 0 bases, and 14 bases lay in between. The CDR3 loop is CAISVKDRPNTGELFF. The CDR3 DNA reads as TGTGCCATCAGCGTAAAAGACAGACCGAACACCGGGGAGCTGTTTTTT.

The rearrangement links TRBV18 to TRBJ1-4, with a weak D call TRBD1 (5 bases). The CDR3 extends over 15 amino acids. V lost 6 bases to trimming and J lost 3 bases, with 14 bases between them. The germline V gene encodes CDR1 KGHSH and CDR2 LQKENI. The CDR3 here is CASSSGLAANEKLFF. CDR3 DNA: TGTGCCAGCTCGTCAGGGTTGGCGGCTAATGAAAAACTGTTTTTT.

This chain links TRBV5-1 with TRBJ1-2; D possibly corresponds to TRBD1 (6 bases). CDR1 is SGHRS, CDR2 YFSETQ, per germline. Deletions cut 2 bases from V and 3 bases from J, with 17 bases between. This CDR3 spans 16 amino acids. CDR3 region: CASSLDRPAQDYGYTF. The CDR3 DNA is TGCGCCAGCAGCTTAGACAGGCCAGCGCAGGACTATGGCTACACCTTC.

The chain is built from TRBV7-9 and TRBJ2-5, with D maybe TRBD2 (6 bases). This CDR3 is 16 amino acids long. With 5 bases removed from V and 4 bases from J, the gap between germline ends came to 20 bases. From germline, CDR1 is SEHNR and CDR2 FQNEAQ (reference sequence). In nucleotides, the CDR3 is TGTGCCAGCAGCCCCAACGCGGGGCTCGGCGGAGAGACCCAGTACTTC. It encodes CASSPNAGLGGETQYF.

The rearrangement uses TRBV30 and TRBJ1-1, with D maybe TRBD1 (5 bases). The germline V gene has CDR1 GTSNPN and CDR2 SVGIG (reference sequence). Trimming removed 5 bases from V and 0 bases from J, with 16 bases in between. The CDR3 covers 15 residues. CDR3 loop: CAWGPVGPMNTEAFF. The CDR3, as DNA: TGTGCCTGGGGTCCAGTGGGGCCAATGAACACTGAAGCTTTCTTT.

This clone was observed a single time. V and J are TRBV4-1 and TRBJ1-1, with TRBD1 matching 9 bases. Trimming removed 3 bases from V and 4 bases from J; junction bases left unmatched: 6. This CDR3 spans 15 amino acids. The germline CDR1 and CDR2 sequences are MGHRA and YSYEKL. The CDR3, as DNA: TGCGCCAGCAGCCACTTACAGGGGGCGTTCACTGAAGCTTTCTTT. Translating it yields CASSHLQGAFTEAFF.

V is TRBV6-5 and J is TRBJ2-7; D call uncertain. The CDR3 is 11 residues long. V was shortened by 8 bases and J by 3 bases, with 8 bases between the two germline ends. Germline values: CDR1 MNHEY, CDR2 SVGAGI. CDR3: CASASGYEQYF. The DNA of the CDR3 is TGTGCCAGCGCCTCGGGCTACGAGCAGTACTTC.

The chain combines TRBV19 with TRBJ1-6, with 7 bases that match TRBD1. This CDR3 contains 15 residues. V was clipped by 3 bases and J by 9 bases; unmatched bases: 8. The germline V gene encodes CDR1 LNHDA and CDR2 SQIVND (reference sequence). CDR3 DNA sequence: TGTGCCAGTAGTATGGCGACAGGGATGCCTTCACCCCTCCACTTT. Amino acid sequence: CASSMATGMPSPLHF. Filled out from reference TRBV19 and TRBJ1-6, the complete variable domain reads DGGITQSPKYLFRKEGQNVTLSCEQNLNHDAMYWYRQDPGQGLRLIYYSQIVNDFQKGDIAEGYSVSREKKESFPLTVTSAQKNPTAFYLCASSMATGMPSPLHFGNGTRLTVT.

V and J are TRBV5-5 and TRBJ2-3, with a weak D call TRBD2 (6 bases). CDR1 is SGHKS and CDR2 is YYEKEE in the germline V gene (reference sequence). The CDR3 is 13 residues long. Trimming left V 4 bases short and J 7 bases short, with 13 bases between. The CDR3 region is CASSTPAGNTQYF. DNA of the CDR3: TGTGCCAGCAGCACCCCGGCGGGAAATACGCAGTATTTT.

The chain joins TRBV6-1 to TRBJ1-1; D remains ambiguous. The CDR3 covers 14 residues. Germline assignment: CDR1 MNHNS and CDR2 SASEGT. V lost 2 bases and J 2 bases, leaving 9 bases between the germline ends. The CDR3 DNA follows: TGTGCCAGCAGTGAAAGCCAGCGAAACACTGAAGCTTTCTTT. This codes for CASSESQRNTEAFF.